This TCR beta chain was sequenced during a study of shared clonotypes between healthy human individuals. The data were produced by immunoSEQ multiplex PCR, yet TCRdb's version contains in-frame clones alone and is incomplete. Of roughly 2.4 million clones detected, about 94% appear once; the ten largest clones hold approximately 0.13%. Germline CDR1 MNHNS, CDR2 SASEGT. This CDR3 has 15 residues. The V gene end was trimmed by 6 bases and the J gene end by 3 bases; junction bases not matched to a gene: 5. This chain links TRBV6-1 with TRBJ1-5, with TRBD1 identical over 10 bases. The sequence was obtained from a man between 18 and 35 years old in good health. Sequenced input: naive CD4+ T cells sorted from blood. Documented subset: CD45RA+ positively selected. The chain's CDR3 is CASRGGQGVNQPQHF. Written as DNA, the CDR3 is TGTGCCAGCAGGGGAGGACAGGGGGTCAATCAGCCCCAGCATTTT.